This T cell receptor (beta chain) was sequenced for a study of T-cell reconstitution after alpha-beta-depleted transplantation in children. This clonotype was counted ten times or more. Its antigen is still unknown. Study findings and constraints: At around two months after transplant, the alpha-beta T cells were reportedly derived from several hundred expanded clones that came from non-depleted graft cells. A year had passed since transplant, and T-cell counts and diversity by then came mostly from newly produced T cells. There were some patients whose high TCRbeta diversity at day 60 came from surviving recipient T cells and thymic progenitors.

Unique molecular identifiers were incorporated when the TCRbeta library was constructed. TCRdb passed the PCR reads through MiXCR, listing each CDR3 protein once. This sample has some 200,000 distinct CDR3 sequences; under 13% occur once, and the top ten carry approximately 28%. CDR1 is SGHTS, CDR2 YDEGEE, per germline. V was clipped by 2 bases and J by 0 bases; unmatched bases: 2. This CDR3 has 15 residues. J is TRBJ2-3 and V is TRBV5-8; 8 nucleotides agree with TRBD2. This specimen consisted of PBMCs, obtained before TCRalphabeta/CD19-depleted stem cell transplant. The receptor's source is a child under two years old with acute myeloid leukemia, due to receive a stem cell transplant. The CDR3 region is CASSLSGSSTDTQYF. The DNA of the CDR3 is TGTGCCAGCAGCTTAAGCGGGAGTAGCACAGATACGCAGTATTTT.